This TCR beta chain was found in a study of blood T cells in healthy people across ages (dated by TCRdb to 2015 to 2017). Regarding the study in general: In model experiments, template switching captured roughly one uniquely barcoded TCR beta cDNA molecule for every two T cells. To avoid experimental bias, donors of different ages were spread randomly across the sequencing lanes. The study measured age-related changes in TCR beta repertoire diversity using deep sequencing normalized with unique cDNA molecular identifiers. Using the same blood draw, the study looked at two additional independent replicas of 1 million unique cDNA reads for two donors, one aged 18 to 30 and the other aged 80 or older. Donors were grouped into four age groups: young (average about 15 years), middle-aged (less than 40), aged (over 55) and long-lived (approximately 82).

Library prep was done by 5' RACE. The instrument was an Illumina HiSeq 2500. A second about 7 to 12 cycle PCR used a sample-barcoded 5' primer and a J-beta primer mix. A unique molecular identifier was introduced onto each TCR beta cDNA molecule by a template-switch 5' adaptor carrying 12 random nucleotides. At least 2.5 million CDR3-containing paired-end reads were obtained from each sample. First-strand cDNA was synthesized from all RNA with the Mint cDNA synthesis kit, primed by a TRBC-specific oligonucleotide. Following uracil-DNA glycosylase treatment, a first 18-cycle PCR with universal primers M1SS and BC2_uni_R was performed on all cDNA. Turning to the authors' computational methods: For normalization, 1 million high-quality reads, each with a distinct molecular identifier, were randomly selected from each sample. Reads with shared molecular identifiers were discarded instead of being binned into consensus sequences. CDR3 identification, clonotype clustering and error correction used MiTCR with a Q25 quality threshold and the strictest error-elimination algorithm. A nonparametric unseen species model with Euler transformation was used to estimate a lower bound on total TCR beta diversity. TCRdb reran the public reads through fastp at Q25 and MiXCR, keeping productive beta chains. Duplicate CDR3 protein sequences are folded into a single record with the most common DNA and genes. V and J calls and clone size were set by TCRdb, not the authors. In this sample the table shows roughly 730,000 distinct CDR3 sequences, around 50% of which occur a single time. The top ten hold approximately 24% of the sample.

Concerning this clonotype: Its specific antigen is unknown. No clone much larger than this one lies a single base away; base qualities are absent.

Systemically healthy Caucasian individuals from Russia, 35 to 50 in total and aged roughly 6 to 90 years, were included as donors. Each donor gave ten milliliters of peripheral blood, collected into EDTA-treated Vacutainer tubes. Ficoll-Paque density-gradient centrifugation was used to isolate PBMCs, with at least 6 million obtained per sample. Total RNA was extracted from PBMCs with Trizol reagent, with at least 6 micrograms obtained per sample. The percentages of naive CD45RAhigh/CD27high T cells were determined by flow cytometry on a PBMC aliquot from every donor. According to the germline V gene, CDR1 reads MGHDK and CDR2 reads SYGVNS. The CDR3, from cysteine to phenylalanine, totals 14 residues. Just the 42-base CDR3 DNA is kept, in frame starting at base 1. Trimming at the junction amounts to 6 bases on V and 3 bases on J, and the germline ends lie 12 bases apart. General conclusions and limits of the study: The long-lived group showed more naive CD4+ T cells, fewer expanded clones and increased TCR diversity than the aged group, suggesting age selection. Estimates of total diversity based on one million sequenced T cells were considered lower bounds and underestimates. Observed TCR beta diversity correlated strongly with the percentage of naive T cells measured by flow cytometry. As age increased, observed TCR beta diversity per million T cells dropped in a roughly linear way, and a significant reduction was already evident by age around 41. Bulk unsorted PBMC profiling prevented conclusive comparison of naive and antigen-experienced compartments. Donor CMV infection status was unknown, potentially confounding age-related changes in expanded clonotypes.

The rearranged chain carries TRBV25-1 and TRBJ2-1; the D gene assignment is ambiguous. Sequencing used blood. This clonotype was sampled from a man aged 35-49 years in good health. The CDR3 loop reads CASRDSGLYNEQFF. In nucleotide form, the sequence is TGTGCCAGCAGGGATTCTGGGCTCTACAATGAGCAGTTCTTC. Joined to the reference TRBV25-1 and TRBJ2-1 proteins, this CDR3 gives the full variable domain: EADIYQTPRYLVIGTGKKITLECSQTMGHDKMYWYQQDPGMELHLIHYSYGVNSTEKGDLSSESTVSRIRTEHFPLTLESARPSHTSQYLCASRDSGLYNEQFFGPGTRLTVL.